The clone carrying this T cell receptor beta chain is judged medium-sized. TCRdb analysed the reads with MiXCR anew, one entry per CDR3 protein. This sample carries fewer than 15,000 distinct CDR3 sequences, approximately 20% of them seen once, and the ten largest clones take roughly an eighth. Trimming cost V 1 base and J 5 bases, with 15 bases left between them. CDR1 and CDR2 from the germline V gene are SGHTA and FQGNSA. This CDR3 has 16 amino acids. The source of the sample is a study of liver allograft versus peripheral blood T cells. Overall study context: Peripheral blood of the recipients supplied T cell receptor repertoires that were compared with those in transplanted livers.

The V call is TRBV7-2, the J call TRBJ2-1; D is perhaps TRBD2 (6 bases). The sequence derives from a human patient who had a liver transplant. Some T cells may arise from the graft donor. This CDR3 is CASSLDPGAYHNEQFF. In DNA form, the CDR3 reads TGTGCCAGCAGCTTAGATCCGGGAGCCTACCACAATGAGCAGTTCTTC.